This TCR beta chain is drawn from a study of T cell repertoires in cytomegalovirus infection (dated by TCRdb to about 2019). General notes on the study: Donor HLA type was relevant to the analysis, as public TCR beta signatures indicated carriage of CMV infection together with the matching HLA type.

What the authors observed across the whole study: In both this cohort and an independent 352-donor cohort, the cumulative frequency of public TCR beta family members distinguished carriers of CMV infection plus the relevant HLA type. The ex vivo response was dominated by HLA-C-restricted CMV-specific TCR beta clonotypes, which also provided the single most frequent clonotype in two of eight donors.

Data came from an Illumina HiSeq 1500. The raw public data were reprocessed by TCRdb itself: fastp quality trimming at Q25, MiXCR clonotype calling, in-frame beta chains only. Every CDR3 protein is listed once, alongside the most common genes and DNA of its rows. The sample records approximately 500,000 distinct CDR3 sequences, around 11% of which are singletons. The top ten clones comprise 10% to 13% of the sample. This clonotype was observed at least ten times. Its antigen is still unknown. The sample holds no much larger clone one base away, and base qualities are not on file. V loses 7 bases of germline sequence and J loses 0 bases, and the interval between the two ends is 10 bases. The CDR3 sequence holds 14 residues, the cysteine and phenylalanine included. The sequence is cut down to CDR3 DNA, 42 bases in frame from base 1.

The receptor chain draws on TRBV12-3 or TRBV12-4 and TRBJ1-3; no D gene call is confident. This TCR was recovered from a human donor in good health (CMV status not recorded). Some clones in this sample may be carry-over from other donors' samples. The sample taken for sequencing was PBMCs. The CDR3 corresponds to CASTLAGSGNTIYF. The nucleotide sequence is TGTGCCAGCACTCTCGCGGGCTCTGGAAACACCATATATTTT.